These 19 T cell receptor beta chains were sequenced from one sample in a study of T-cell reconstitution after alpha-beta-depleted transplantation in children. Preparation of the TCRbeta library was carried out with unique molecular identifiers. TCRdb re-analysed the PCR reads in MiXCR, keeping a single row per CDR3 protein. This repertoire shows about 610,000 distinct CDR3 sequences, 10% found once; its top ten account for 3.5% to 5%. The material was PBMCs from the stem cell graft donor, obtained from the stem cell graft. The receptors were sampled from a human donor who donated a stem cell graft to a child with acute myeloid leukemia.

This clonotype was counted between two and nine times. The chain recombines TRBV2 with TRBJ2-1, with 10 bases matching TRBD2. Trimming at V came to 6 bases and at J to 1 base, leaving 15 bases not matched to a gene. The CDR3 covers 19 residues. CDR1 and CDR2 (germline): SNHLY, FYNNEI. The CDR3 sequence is CASSPRGASGSRSYNEQFF. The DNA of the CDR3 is TGTGCCAGCAGCCCCCGAGGGGCTAGCGGGAGTAGGTCCTACAATGAGCAGTTCTTC.

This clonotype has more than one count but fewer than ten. The CDR3 sequence is CASSYGTRYNEQFF. In DNA form, the CDR3 reads TGTGCCAGCAGTTACGGGACTAGATACAATGAGCAGTTCTTC. The genes are TRBV6-5 and TRBJ2-1; TRBD2 agrees at 8 bases. With V trimmed by 2 bases and J by 4 bases, 1 base remained unmatched. The CDR3 has 14 amino acids. Germline V gene data show CDR1 as MNHEY and CDR2 as SVGAGI.

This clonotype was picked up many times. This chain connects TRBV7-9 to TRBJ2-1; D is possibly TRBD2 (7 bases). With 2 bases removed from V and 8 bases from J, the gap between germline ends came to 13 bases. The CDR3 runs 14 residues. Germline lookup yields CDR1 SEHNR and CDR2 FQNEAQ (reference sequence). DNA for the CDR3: TGTGCCAGCAGCTTATCCCAGGGGAGGGATGAGCAGTTCTTC. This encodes CASSLSQGRDEQFF.

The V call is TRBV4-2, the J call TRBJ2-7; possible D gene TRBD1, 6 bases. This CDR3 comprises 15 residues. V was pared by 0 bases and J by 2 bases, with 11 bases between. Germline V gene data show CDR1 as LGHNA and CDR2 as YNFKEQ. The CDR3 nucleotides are TGTGCCAGCAGCCAAGATCGCAGGGGTACCTACGAGCAGTACTTC. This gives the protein CASSQDRRGTYEQYF.

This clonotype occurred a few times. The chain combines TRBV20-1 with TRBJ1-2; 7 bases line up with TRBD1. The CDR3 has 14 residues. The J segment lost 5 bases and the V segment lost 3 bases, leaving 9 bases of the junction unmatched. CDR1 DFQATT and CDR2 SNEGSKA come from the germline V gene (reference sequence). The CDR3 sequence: CSASSTGTAYGYTF. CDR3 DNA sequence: TGCAGTGCTAGTTCGACCGGGACAGCGTATGGCTACACCTTC.

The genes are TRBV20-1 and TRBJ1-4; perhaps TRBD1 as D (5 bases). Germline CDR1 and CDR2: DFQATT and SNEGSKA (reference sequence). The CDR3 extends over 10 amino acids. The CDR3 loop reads CSPRGEKLFF. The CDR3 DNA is TGCAGCCCTAGGGGAGAAAAACTGTTTTTT.

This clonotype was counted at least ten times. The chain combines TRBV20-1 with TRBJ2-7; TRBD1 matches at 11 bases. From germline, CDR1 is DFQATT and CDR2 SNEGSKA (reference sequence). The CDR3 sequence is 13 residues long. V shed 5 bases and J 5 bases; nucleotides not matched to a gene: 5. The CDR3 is CSAETGQGDEQYF. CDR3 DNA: TGCAGTGCTGAAACGGGACAGGGGGACGAGCAGTACTTC.

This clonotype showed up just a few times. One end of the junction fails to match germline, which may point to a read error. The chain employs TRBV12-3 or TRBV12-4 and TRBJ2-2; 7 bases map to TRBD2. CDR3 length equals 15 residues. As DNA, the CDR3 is TGTGCCAGCAGGTTAGCGGGTTCGAACACCGGGGAGCTGTTTTTT. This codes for CASRLAGSNTGELFF.

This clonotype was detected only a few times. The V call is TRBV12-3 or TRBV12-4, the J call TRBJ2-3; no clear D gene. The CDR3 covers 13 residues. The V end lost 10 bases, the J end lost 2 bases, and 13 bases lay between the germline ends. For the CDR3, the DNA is TGTGCCACTAGGAGCAGCAACACAGATACGCAGTATTTT. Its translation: CATRSSNTDTQYF.

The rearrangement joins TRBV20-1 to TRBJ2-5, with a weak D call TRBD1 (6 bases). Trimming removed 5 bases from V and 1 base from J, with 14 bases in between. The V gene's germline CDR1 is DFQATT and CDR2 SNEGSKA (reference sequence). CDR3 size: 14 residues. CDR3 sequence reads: CSAYDRPTQETQYF. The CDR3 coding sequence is TGCAGTGCTTATGACAGGCCTACCCAAGAGACCCAGTACTTC.

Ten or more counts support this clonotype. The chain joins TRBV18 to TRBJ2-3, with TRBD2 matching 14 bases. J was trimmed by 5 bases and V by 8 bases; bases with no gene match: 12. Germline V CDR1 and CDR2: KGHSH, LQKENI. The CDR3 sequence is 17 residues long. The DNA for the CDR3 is TGTGCCAGCCACGCCCGGACTAGCGGGAGGAGTGGAGATACGCAGTATTTT. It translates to CASHARTSGRSGDTQYF. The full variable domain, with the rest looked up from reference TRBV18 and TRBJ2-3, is NAGVMQNPRHLVRRRGQEARLRCSPMKGHSHVYWYRQLPEEGLKFMVYLQKENIIDESGMPKERFSAEFPKEGPSILRIQQVVRGDSAAYFCASHARTSGRSGDTQYFGPGTRLTVL.

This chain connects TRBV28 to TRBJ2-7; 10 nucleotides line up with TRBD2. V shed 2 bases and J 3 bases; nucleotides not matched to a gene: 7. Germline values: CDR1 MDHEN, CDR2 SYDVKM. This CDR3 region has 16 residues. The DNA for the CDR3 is TGTGCCAGCAGTTTAGGAGCGGGAGGGCCTTTCTACGAGCAGTACTTC. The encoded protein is CASSLGAGGPFYEQYF.

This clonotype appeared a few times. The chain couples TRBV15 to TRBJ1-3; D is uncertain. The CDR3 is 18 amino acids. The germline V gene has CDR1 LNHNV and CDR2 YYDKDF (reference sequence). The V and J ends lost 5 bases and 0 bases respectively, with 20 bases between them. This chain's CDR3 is CATSGRGQLGPSGNTIYF. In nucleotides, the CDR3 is TGTGCCACCAGCGGCCGGGGTCAACTGGGCCCCTCTGGAAACACCATATATTTT.

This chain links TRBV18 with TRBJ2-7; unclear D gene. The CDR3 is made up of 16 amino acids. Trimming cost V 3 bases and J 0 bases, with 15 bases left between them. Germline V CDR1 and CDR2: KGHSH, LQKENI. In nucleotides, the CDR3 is TGTGCCAGCTCACCCCTAGTGGCTACTACCTCCTACGAGCAGTACTTC. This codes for CASSPLVATTSYEQYF.

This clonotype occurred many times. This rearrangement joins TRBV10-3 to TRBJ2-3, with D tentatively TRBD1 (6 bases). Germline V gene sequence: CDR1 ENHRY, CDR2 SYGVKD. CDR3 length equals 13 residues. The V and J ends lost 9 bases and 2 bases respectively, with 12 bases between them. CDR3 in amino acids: CAILRDNTDTQYF. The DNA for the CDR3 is TGTGCCATTCTCCGGGACAACACAGATACGCAGTATTTT.

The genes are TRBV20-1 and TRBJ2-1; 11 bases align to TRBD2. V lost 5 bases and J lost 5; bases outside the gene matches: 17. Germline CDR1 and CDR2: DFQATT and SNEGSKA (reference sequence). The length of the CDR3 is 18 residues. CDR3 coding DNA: TGCAGTGCTCAGACTAGCGGGGTCCCGCTAATTTCCAACAATGAGCAGTTCTTC. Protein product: CSAQTSGVPLISNNEQFF.

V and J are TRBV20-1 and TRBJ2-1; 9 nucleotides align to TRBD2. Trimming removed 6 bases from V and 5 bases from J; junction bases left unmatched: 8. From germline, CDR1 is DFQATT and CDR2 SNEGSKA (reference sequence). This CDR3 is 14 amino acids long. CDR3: CSAVLAGSNNEQFF. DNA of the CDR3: TGCAGTGCCGTCCTAGCGGGATCAAACAATGAGCAGTTCTTC.

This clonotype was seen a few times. The CDR3 region has the DNA TGTGCCAGCAGCAGGGACAGCTTCTACGAGCAGTACTTC. Protein: CASSRDSFYEQYF. The rearrangement links TRBV27 to TRBJ2-7; 7 bases match TRBD1. Germline V CDR1 and CDR2: MNHEY, SMNVEV (reference sequence). The CDR3 is 13 residues long. The V segment lost 6 bases and the J segment 3 bases; nucleotides outside the gene matches: 5.

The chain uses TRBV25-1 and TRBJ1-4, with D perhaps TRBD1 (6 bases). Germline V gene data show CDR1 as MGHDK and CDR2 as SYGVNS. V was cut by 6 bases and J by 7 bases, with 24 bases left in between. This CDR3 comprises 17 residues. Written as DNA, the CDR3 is TGTGCCAGCAGAGACAGGAACCCTCTCCCTTGGAGTGAAAAACTGTTTTTT. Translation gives CASRDRNPLPWSEKLFF.